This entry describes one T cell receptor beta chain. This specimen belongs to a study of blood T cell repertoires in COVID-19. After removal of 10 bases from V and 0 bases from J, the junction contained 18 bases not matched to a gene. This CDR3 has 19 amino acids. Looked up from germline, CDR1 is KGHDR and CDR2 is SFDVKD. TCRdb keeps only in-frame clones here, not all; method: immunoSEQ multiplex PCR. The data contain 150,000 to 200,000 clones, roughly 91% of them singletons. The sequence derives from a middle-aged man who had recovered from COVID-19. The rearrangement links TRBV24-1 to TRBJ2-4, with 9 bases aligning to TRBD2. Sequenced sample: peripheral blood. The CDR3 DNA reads TGTGCCACAAACCGCCGGGGGCGGGAGGGCCAACTAGCCAAAAACATTCAGTACTTC. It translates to CATNRRGREGQLAKNIQYF.